This T cell receptor (beta chain) is drawn from a study of cytomegalovirus exposure and HLA in healthy donors. Whole-study findings and limits: Within an earlier analysis, most TCR beta V segments proved productive either about 87% or about 30% of the time.

Whereas donors were nominally healthy upon sampling, unrecorded immune exposures were probable. The PCR contained 60 Vbeta and 13 Jbeta primers. The protocol was immunoSEQ multiplex PCR, while the TCRdb copy is restricted to in-frame clones and leaves out a portion. The sample includes fewer than 100,000 clones. Notes on this clone: As yet, its antigen is unknown.

Germline values: CDR1 SGHDT, CDR2 YYEEEE. V was clipped by 0 bases and J by 4 bases, with 2 bases between them. The CDR3 consists of 13 residues. This sequence was found in a man between 45 and 60 years old in good health and CMV-seronegative. Specimen: PBMCs. The chain is built from TRBV5-6 and TRBJ2-6; D is unclear. The DNA for the CDR3 is TGTGCCAGCAGCTTGGCGGGGGCCAACGTCCTGACTTTC. This encodes CASSLAGANVLTF.